This T cell receptor (beta chain) stems from a study of blood T cells in healthy people across ages. The wider study: T cells yielded about one barcoded beta molecule per two cells through template switching.

The CDR3 is 17 residues long. Germline values: CDR1 SGHRS, CDR2 YFSETQ. V gave up 0 bases and J gave up 0 bases; unmatched junction bases: 5. Russia was home to the donors, healthy Caucasian individuals aged about 6 to 90. This clonotype was counted at least ten times. The target antigen is unknown. A J-beta primer mix and a sample-barcoded 5' primer were used in a second PCR of about 6 to 12 cycles. Every cDNA molecule bore a tag from a template-switch adaptor containing 12 random nucleotides. TCRdb reanalysed the 5' RACE reads using MiXCR and keeps one entry per CDR3 protein. This table has more than 800,000 distinct CDR3 sequences, around 30% appearing once. Study-level findings and limits: The study found more naive CD4+ cells and higher diversity in long-lived than aged donors.

The specimen was blood. The receptor comes from an elderly woman in good health. This chain joins TRBV5-1 and TRBJ2-4, with 8 bases that match TRBD1. The CDR3 sequence is CASSLARTGPAKNIQYF. The CDR3, as DNA: TGCGCCAGCAGCTTGGCACGGACAGGGCCAGCCAAAAACATTCAGTACTTC.